This TCR beta chain was obtained from a study of T cell clonality in common variable immunodeficiency. This clone appeared many times. Read data end 3 residues before the CDR3 end; the end is taken from the germline J gene. Germline V lookup: CDR1 GTSNPN, CDR2 SVGIG (reference sequence). Losses at the gene ends were 0 bases for V and 4 bases for J; bases not matched to a gene: 4. This CDR3 comprises 14 residues. The method was immunoSEQ multiplex PCR; TCRdb's version includes in-frame clones alone and lacks a portion of them. The sample yields about 43,000 clones, without any singletons. The chain is built from TRBV30 and TRBJ1-2, with 8 positions matching TRBD1. Sequencing input: peripheral blood mononuclear cells. The receptor was derived from a person aged 18 to 69 in good health. The CDR3 protein is CAWSVQGASYGYTF. The CDR3 DNA, read in part, is TGTGCCTGGAGTGTGCAGGGGGCAAGCTATGGC.